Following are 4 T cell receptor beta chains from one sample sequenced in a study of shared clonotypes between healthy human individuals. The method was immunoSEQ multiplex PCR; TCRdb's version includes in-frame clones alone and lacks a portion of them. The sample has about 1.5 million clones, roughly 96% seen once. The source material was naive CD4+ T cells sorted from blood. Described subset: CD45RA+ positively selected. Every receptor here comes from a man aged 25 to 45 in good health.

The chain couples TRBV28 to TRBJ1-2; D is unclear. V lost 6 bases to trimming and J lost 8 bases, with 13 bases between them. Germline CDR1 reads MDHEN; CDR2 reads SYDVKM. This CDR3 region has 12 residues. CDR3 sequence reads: CASRDLPEGYTF. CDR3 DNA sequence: TGTGCCAGCAGGGACCTTCCCGAGGGCTACACCTTC.

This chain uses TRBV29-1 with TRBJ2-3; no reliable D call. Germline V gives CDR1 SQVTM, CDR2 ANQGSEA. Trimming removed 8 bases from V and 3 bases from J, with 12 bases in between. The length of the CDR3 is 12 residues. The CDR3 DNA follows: TGCAGCCTACAAGGCCGGACAGATACGCAGTATTTT. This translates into CSLQGRTDTQYF.

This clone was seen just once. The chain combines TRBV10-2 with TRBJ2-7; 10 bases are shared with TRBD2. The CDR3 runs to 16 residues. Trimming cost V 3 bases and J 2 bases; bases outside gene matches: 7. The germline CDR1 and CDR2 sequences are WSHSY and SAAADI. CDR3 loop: CASSDSGTSVPYEQYF. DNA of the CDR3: TGCGCCAGCAGTGATTCCGGGACTAGCGTACCCTACGAGCAGTACTTC.

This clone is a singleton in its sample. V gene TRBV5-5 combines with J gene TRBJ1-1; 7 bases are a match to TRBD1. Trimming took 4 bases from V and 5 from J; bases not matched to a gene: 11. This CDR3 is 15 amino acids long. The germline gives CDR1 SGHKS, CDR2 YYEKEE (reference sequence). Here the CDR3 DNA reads TGTGCCAGCAGCAGTTACAGGGGAGGACTTACTGAAGCTTTCTTT. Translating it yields CASSSYRGGLTEAFF.